This TCR beta chain was recovered during a study of shared clonotypes between healthy human individuals. About the study: Used for every donor were three CD4 naive, three CD4 memory, two CD8 naive and one CD8 memory plate. Study-wide results and caveats: Lower generation probabilities were found for non-shared clonotypes than for those shared by all four donors. In this cohort, only blood was sampled, and tissue repertoires likely differ. When naive CD4 clonotypes were compared across a few donors, around 5% were shared.

CDR3 length: 12 amino acids. V was clipped by 1 base and J by 8 bases, with 9 bases between them. The V gene's germline CDR1 is SQVTM and CDR2 ANQGSEA. Concerning this clone itself: Its antigen is not identified.

Terminally differentiated effector memory CD45RA+ cells were excluded by CCR7 positive selection of CD45RO-negative cells. The assay was immunoSEQ multiplex PCR, and TCRdb's table has in-frame clones only and misses some. Of about 2.1 million clones listed, 80% to 95% are singletons. What was sequenced was naive CD8+ T cells from PBMCs. The TCR sequence derives from a man aged 18 to 29 in good health. Some clones in this sample may be carry-over from other donors' samples. J is TRBJ2-1 and V is TRBV29-1, with D tentatively TRBD1 or TRBD2 (5 bases each). CDR3 protein: CSVEGGFYEQFF. The CDR3 coding sequence is TGCAGCGTTGAAGGGGGGTTCTATGAGCAGTTCTTC.